This section outlines one TCR beta chain sequence together with its context. The sample originates from a study of shared clonotypes between healthy human individuals. The V end lost 6 bases, the J end lost 0 bases, and 11 bases lay between the germline ends. The CDR3 totals 14 residues. Germline lookup yields CDR1 LNHDA and CDR2 SQIVND (reference sequence). All of the donors resided in Nashville, Tennessee, and each was a Caucasian adult. Every subset's genomic DNA went evenly onto several immunoSEQ plates. Method: immunoSEQ multiplex PCR; TCRdb's copy keeps in-frame clones and lacks some. The table lists approximately 470,000 clones, around 85% of them singletons, with roughly an eighth in the top ten.

The gene calls are TRBV19 and TRBJ2-5; D not resolved. Sample: PBMCs. The sequence came from a woman between 40 and 55 years old in good health. Some clones in this sample may be carry-over from other donors' samples. In DNA, the CDR3 is TGTGCCAGTAGGAAGCAATCGTACCAAGAGACCCAGTACTTC. Amino acid sequence: CASRKQSYQETQYF.